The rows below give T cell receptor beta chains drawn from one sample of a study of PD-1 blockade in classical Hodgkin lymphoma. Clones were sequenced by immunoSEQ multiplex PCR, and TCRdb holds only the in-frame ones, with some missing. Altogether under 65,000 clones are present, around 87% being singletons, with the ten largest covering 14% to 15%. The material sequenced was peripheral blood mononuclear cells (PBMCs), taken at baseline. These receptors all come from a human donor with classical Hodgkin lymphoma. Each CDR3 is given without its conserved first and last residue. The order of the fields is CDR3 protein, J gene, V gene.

CDR3aa: SAPGQFGYT
j_gene: TRBJ1-2
v_gene: TRBV20-1

CDR3aa: ASSWDSTEQF
j_gene: TRBJ2-1
v_gene: TRBV5-6

CDR3aa: ASSDTGLYGYT
j_gene: TRBJ1-2
v_gene: TRBV5-4

CDR3aa: ASSPLGSSVDTQY
j_gene: TRBJ2-3
v_gene: TRBV6-5

CDR3aa: ASSPKTGSGNTIY
j_gene: TRBJ1-3
v_gene: TRBV19

CDR3aa: ASTNTDTQY
j_gene: TRBJ2-3
v_gene: TRBV10-2

CDR3aa: ASSPTRGGSTDTQY
j_gene: TRBJ2-3
v_gene: TRBV7-7

CDR3aa: ASRPPGTSGDTQY
j_gene: TRBJ2-3
v_gene: TRBV7-9

CDR3aa: ASSLRGRLNIQY
j_gene: TRBJ2-4
v_gene: TRBV13

CDR3aa: ASSLFSPPGTDTQY
j_gene: TRBJ2-3
v_gene: TRBV5-1

CDR3aa: ASSLVDTQETQY
j_gene: TRBJ2-5
v_gene: TRBV5-1

CDR3aa: SARDGGAF
j_gene: TRBJ1-1
v_gene: TRBV20-1

CDR3aa: ASSLENQPQH
j_gene: TRBJ1-5
v_gene: TRBV5-6

CDR3aa: ASSFGGNTEAF
j_gene: TRBJ1-1
v_gene: TRBV5-1

CDR3aa: ASSFSLAGASETQY
j_gene: TRBJ2-5
v_gene: TRBV5-1

CDR3aa: ASSYQGWNSPLH
j_gene: TRBJ1-6
v_gene: TRBV5-6

CDR3aa: ASSFQETQY
j_gene: TRBJ2-5
v_gene: TRBV2